The sequence of this T cell receptor beta chain was determined in a study of cytomegalovirus exposure and HLA in healthy donors. General study results and limits: Productive rates of about 87% or about 30% were seen for most TCR beta V segments in an earlier analysis. When presence/absence was analysed, sequencing depth was taken to be roughly uniform across donors. The authors later linked a missense DCLRE1C variant to TCR beta V- and J-gene trimming.

With 5 bases clipped from V and 1 base from J, the junction kept 3 bases outside the gene matches. This CDR3 has 14 residues. Germline V gene data show CDR1 as LNHDA and CDR2 as SQIVND (reference sequence). About this clone itself: Its antigen is still unknown.

In the PCR, 60 Vbeta and 13 Jbeta primers were used. TCRdb's copy holds only in-frame clones and misses some; the assay was immunoSEQ multiplex PCR. This table has about 140,000 clones, about 80% appearing once. The sequencing input was PBMCs. V gene TRBV19 combines with J gene TRBJ1-1, with 8 nucleotides matching TRBD1. The sequence came from a man aged 40-50 years in good health and CMV-seronegative. The CDR3 loop reads CASSQQGENTEAFF. DNA of the CDR3: TGTGCCAGTAGTCAACAGGGGGAGAACACTGAAGCTTTCTTT.